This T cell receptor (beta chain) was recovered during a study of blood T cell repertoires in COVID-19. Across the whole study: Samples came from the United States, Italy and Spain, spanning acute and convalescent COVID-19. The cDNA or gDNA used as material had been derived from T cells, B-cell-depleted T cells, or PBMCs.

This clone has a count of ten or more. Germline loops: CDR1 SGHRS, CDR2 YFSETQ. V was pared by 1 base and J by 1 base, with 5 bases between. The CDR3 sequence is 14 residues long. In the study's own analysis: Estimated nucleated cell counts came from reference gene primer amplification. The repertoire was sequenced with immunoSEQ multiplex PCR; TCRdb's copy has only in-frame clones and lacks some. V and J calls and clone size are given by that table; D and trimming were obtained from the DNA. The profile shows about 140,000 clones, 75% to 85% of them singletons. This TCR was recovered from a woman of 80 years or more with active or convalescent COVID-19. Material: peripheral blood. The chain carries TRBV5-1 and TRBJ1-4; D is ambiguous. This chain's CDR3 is CASSLRGTNEKLFF. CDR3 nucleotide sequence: TGCGCCAGCAGCTTGCGAGGAACTAATGAAAAACTGTTTTTT.